This is a list of T cell receptor beta chains from one sample in a study of shared clonotypes between healthy human individuals. Clones were read by immunoSEQ multiplex PCR, and TCRdb kept only the in-frame ones, dropping some. The sample has about 2.2 million clones; 90% to 95% are singletons. Sequencing used naive CD8+ T cells from PBMCs. These receptor sequences come from a man aged 18 to 30 in good health. Some clones in this sample may be carry-over from other donors' samples. Each CDR3 is given with its conserved first and last residue. Each record gives: D gene, J gene, clone size, V gene, CDR3 protein, CDR3 DNA. The D gene is left open where the match is weak. Some rows mark clone size as missing; the rest say once, few, many or name a class of expanded clone.

>NA|TRBJ2-2|NA|TRBV7-2
CASSHTTLRGERLFF
TGTGCCAGCAGCCACACGACTCTTAGGGGGGAAAGGCTGTTTTTT
>NA|TRBJ2-1|NA|TRBV13
CASSLVGQIYNEQFF
TGTGCCAGCAGCCTAGTCGGACAGATATACAATGAGCAGTTCTTC
>NA|TRBJ2-7|NA|TRBV21-1
CASIVKQNAGEFSYEQYF
TGTGCCAGCATCGTCAAGCAAAATGCAGGGGAGTTCTCCTACGAGCAGTACTTC
>TRBD2|TRBJ2-1|NA|TRBV5-1
CASSLAQRDPNNEQFF
TGCGCCAGCAGCTTGGCCCAGCGGGACCCAAACAATGAGCAGTTCTTC
>NA|TRBJ2-7|NA|TRBV4-2
CASSQDPESSYEQYF
TGTGCCAGCAGCCAAGACCCAGAGAGCTCCTACGAGCAGTACTTC
>NA|TRBJ2-2|NA|TRBV5-5
CASSLGLGSDTGELFF
TGTGCCAGCAGCTTGGGTCTGGGTTCGGACACCGGGGAGCTGTTTTTT
>NA|TRBJ2-1|NA|TRBV10-3
CAISESWGHEQFF
TGTGCCATCAGTGAGTCTTGGGGGCATGAGCAGTTCTTC
>NA|TRBJ1-5|NA|TRBV5-1
CASSLSWGDQPQHF
TGCGCCAGCAGCTTGTCATGGGGGGATCAGCCCCAGCATTTT
>TRBD2|TRBJ2-1|NA|TRBV27
CASRRGALGEQFF
TGTGCCAGCAGGCGGGGGGCCCTCGGTGAGCAGTTCTTC
>TRBD1|TRBJ2-7|NA|TRBV5-5
CASSFGQVYEQYF
TGTGCCAGCAGCTTCGGACAGGTTTACGAGCAGTACTTC
>NA|TRBJ1-1|NA|TRBV4-1
CASSAREMNTEAFF
TGCGCCAGCAGTGCCAGAGAGATGAACACTGAAGCTTTCTTT
>TRBD1|TRBJ2-4|NA|TRBV28
CASSRDRAGKNIQYF
TGTGCCAGCAGCCGGGACAGGGCTGGCAAAAACATTCAGTACTTC
>TRBD2|TRBJ2-3|NA|TRBV9
CASSSYGRAGGQYF
TGTGCCAGCAGCTCATACGGGAGGGCCGGCGGGCAGTATTTT
>NA|TRBJ2-5|NA|TRBV6-5
CASTPFRATGETQYF
TGTGCCAGCACTCCTTTCCGGGCTACGGGAGAGACCCAGTACTTC
>NA|TRBJ2-2|once|TRBV6-6
CASSYARDNTGELFF
TGTGCCAGCAGTTACGCACGGGACAACACCGGGGAGCTGTTTTTT
>NA|TRBJ1-1|few|TRBV28
CASSFRGGWNTEAFF
TGTGCCAGCAGTTTTAGGGGAGGCTGGAACACTGAAGCTTTCTTT
>TRBD2|TRBJ2-7|NA|TRBV28
CASSGRASGSYEQYF
TGTGCCAGCAGTGGCCGGGCTAGCGGCTCCTACGAGCAGTACTTC
>NA|TRBJ1-2|NA|TRBV4-1
CASSQTQPPSLADLNVVNGYTF
TGCGCCAGCAGCCAAACCCAACCCCCCAGCCTGGCCGATCTCAACGTAGTAAATGGCTACACCTTC
>NA|TRBJ2-7|NA|TRBV28
CASTPRRDRYEQYF
TGTGCCAGCACCCCGCGGAGGGATAGGTACGAGCAGTACTTC
>NA|TRBJ2-1|NA|TRBV27
CASSPLGWGGAGNEQFF
TGTGCCAGCAGTCCTCTAGGTTGGGGGGGCGCGGGTAATGAGCAGTTCTTC
>NA|TRBJ2-2|NA|TRBV18
CASSQGQLNTGELFF
TGTGCCAGCTCACAAGGACAGCTTAACACCGGGGAGCTGTTTTTT
>NA|TRBJ1-3|NA|TRBV5-4
CASSLLGTGNTIYF
TGTGCCAGCAGCTTGTTAGGGACTGGAAACACCATATATTTT
>TRBD1|TRBJ2-7|NA|TRBV7-9
CASRSQGAEQYF
TGTGCCAGCAGGTCGCAGGGGGCTGAGCAGTACTTC
>NA|TRBJ2-7|NA|TRBV19
CASSSPRRSHEQYF
TGTGCCAGTAGTTCCCCACGCAGGTCCCACGAGCAGTACTTC
>NA|TRBJ1-4|NA|TRBV6-5
CASKQDRFLFF
TGTGCCAGCAAACAGGACAGATTCCTGTTTTTT
>NA|TRBJ2-2|NA|TRBV12-5
CASGRALGQNTGELFF
TGTGCTAGTGGTCGGGCCTTGGGACAAAACACCGGGGAGCTGTTTTTT
>NA|TRBJ2-1|NA|TRBV12-5
CASGFQGPAARDFNEQFF
TGTGCTAGTGGTTTTCAGGGGCCGGCGGCGAGGGACTTCAATGAGCAGTTCTTC
>TRBD2|TRBJ2-1|NA|TRBV14
CASSQAGLAGYYNEQFF
TGTGCCAGCAGCCAGGCGGGACTAGCGGGATACTACAATGAGCAGTTCTTC
>NA|TRBJ2-1|NA|TRBV7-2
CASSLYEENEQFF
TGTGCCAGCAGCTTATATGAGGAAAATGAGCAGTTCTTC
>NA|TRBJ2-7|NA|TRBV13
CASSPHPQAGAYEQYF
TGTGCCAGCAGCCCCCACCCCCAAGCGGGCGCCTACGAGCAGTACTTC
>NA|TRBJ1-4|NA|TRBV7-9
CASSLDGAFGEKLFF
TGTGCCAGCAGCTTAGACGGGGCCTTTGGTGAAAAACTGTTTTTT
>NA|TRBJ2-5|NA|TRBV2
CASSERIIETQYF
TGTGCCAGCAGTGAAAGAATCATCGAGACCCAGTACTTC
>NA|TRBJ2-3|NA|TRBV7-9
CASKGAGHTDTQYF
TGTGCCAGCAAGGGGGCGGGGCACACAGATACGCAGTATTTT
>NA|TRBJ2-1|NA|TRBV19
CASCGSSYNEQFF
TGTGCCAGTTGTGGCTCCAGCTACAATGAGCAGTTCTTC
>TRBD2|TRBJ2-1|NA|TRBV9
CASSVVAGGGNEQFF
TGTGCCAGCAGCGTAGTAGCGGGAGGGGGAAATGAGCAGTTCTTC
>TRBD1|TRBJ1-1|once|TRBV9
CASSRTDRVRLYTEAFF
TGTGCCAGCAGCAGAACCGACAGGGTGAGGCTGTACACTGAAGCTTTCTTT
>TRBD1|TRBJ2-7|NA|TRBV7-9
CASSPRTGGLYEQYF
TGTGCCAGCAGCCCTAGGACAGGGGGCCTCTACGAGCAGTACTTC
>NA|TRBJ2-2|NA|TRBV7-8
CASSLAPGAYTGELFF
TGTGCCAGCAGCTTAGCACCGGGGGCGTACACCGGGGAGCTGTTTTTT
>NA|TRBJ2-7|NA|TRBV27
CASSLFTGFSYEQYF
TGTGCCAGCAGTTTATTTACAGGGTTCTCCTACGAGCAGTACTTC
>TRBD2|TRBJ2-2|NA|TRBV19
CASSIIGTSKLFF
TGTGCCAGTAGTATCATAGGGACTAGTAAGCTGTTTTTT
>NA|TRBJ1-1|NA|TRBV25-1
CASRGVNSLLGTEAFF
TGTGCCAGCAGGGGGGTGAATTCCCTACTAGGGACTGAAGCTTTCTTT
>TRBD1|TRBJ2-7|NA|TRBV11-2
CASSPPGTGKWDEQYF
TGTGCCAGCAGCCCCCCAGGGACAGGGAAATGGGACGAGCAGTACTTC
>NA|TRBJ1-2|NA|TRBV9
CASSETGAPNYGYTF
TGTGCCAGCAGCGAGACGGGGGCTCCTAACTATGGCTACACCTTC
>NA|TRBJ2-1|NA|TRBV27
CASSLVQGVYNEQFF
TGTGCCAGCAGTTTAGTTCAGGGTGTCTACAATGAGCAGTTCTTC
>TRBD1|TRBJ1-1|NA|TRBV7-3
CASSQLGQGVDTEAFF
TGTGCCAGCAGCCAACTGGGACAGGGGGTCGACACTGAAGCTTTCTTT
>NA|TRBJ2-2|NA|TRBV6-5
CASRVGTGELFF
TGTGCCAGCCGGGTGGGTACCGGGGAGCTGTTTTTT
>TRBD1|TRBJ2-7|NA|TRBV27
CASSLLNPTGSAYEQYF
TGTGCCAGCAGTTTACTCAACCCGACAGGGTCAGCCTACGAGCAGTACTTC
>NA|TRBJ2-1|NA|TRBV14
CASSQKRQAFYNEQFF
TGTGCCAGCAGCCAAAAGAGACAGGCCTTTTACAATGAGCAGTTCTTC
>TRBD1|TRBJ2-7|NA|TRBV27
CASSPDRGLYEQYF
TGTGCCAGCAGTCCGGACAGGGGGCTCTACGAGCAGTACTTC
>TRBD1|TRBJ2-7|NA|TRBV28
CASSLPGQGAYEQYF
TGTGCCAGCAGTTTACCGGGACAGGGGGCCTACGAGCAGTACTTC
>NA|TRBJ2-7|NA|TRBV4-1
CASSQRRTPDEQYF
TGCGCCAGCAGCCAGAGAAGGACACCGGATGAGCAGTACTTC
>TRBD2|TRBJ2-1|NA|TRBV7-3
CASSLTSGTYNEQFF
TGTGCCAGCAGCTTGACTAGCGGGACCTACAATGAGCAGTTCTTC